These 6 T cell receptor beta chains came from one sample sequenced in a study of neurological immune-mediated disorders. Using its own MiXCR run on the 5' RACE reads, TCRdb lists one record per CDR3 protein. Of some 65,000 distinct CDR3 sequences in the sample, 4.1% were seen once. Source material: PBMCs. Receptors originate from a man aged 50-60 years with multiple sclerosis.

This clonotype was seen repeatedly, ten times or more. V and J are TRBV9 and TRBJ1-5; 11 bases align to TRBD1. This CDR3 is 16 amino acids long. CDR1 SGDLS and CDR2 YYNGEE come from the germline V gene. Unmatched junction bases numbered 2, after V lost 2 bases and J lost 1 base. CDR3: CASSVGTGGSNQPQHF. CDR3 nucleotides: TGTGCCAGCAGCGTGGGGACAGGGGGAAGCAATCAGCCCCAGCATTTT.

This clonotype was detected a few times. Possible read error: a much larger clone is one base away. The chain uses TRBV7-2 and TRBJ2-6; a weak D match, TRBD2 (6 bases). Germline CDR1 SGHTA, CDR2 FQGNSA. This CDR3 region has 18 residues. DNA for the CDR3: TGTGCCAGCAGCTTTTCGGGAGTCACTCCCACTGGGGCCAAAGTCCTGACTTTC. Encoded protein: CASSFSGVTPTGAKVLTF.

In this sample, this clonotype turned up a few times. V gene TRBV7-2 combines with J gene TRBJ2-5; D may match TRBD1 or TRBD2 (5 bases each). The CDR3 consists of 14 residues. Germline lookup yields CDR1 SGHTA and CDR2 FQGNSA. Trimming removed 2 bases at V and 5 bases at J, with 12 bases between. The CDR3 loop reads CASSLWGIEETQYF. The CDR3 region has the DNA TGTGCCAGCAGCTTATGGGGGATCGAGGAGACCCAGTACTTC. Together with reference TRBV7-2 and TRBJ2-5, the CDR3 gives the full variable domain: GAGVSQSPSNKVTEKGKDVELRCDPISGHTALYWYRQSLGQGLEFLIYFQGNSAPDKSGLPSDRFSAERTGGSVSTLTIQRTQQEDSAVYLCASSLWGIEETQYFGPGTRLLVL.

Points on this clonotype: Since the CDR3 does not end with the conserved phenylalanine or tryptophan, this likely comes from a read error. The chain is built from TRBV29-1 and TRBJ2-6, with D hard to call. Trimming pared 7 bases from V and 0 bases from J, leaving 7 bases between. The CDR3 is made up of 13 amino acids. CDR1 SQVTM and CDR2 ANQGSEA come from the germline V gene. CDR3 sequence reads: CSAGFSGANVLTN. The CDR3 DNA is TGCAGCGCCGGCTTCTCTGGGGCCAACGTCCTGACTAAC.

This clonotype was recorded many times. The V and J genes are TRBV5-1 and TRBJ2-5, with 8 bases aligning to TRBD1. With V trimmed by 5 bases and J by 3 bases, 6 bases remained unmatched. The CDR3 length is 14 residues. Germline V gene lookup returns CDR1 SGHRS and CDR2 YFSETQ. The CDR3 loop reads CASRADRAEETQYF. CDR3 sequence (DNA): TGCGCCAGCAGGGCGGACAGGGCTGAAGAGACCCAGTACTTC.

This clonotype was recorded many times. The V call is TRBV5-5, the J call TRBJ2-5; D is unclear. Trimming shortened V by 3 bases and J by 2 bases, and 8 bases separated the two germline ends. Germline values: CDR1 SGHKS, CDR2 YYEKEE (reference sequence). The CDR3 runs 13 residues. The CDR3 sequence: CASSSTEQETQYF. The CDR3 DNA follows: TGTGCCAGCAGCTCGACTGAACAAGAGACCCAGTACTTC.